The 13 T cell receptor beta chains presented below share a single source sample, sequenced in a study of monozygotic twins with cystic fibrosis. Assay used: immunoSEQ multiplex PCR; TCRdb lists only in-frame clones, some missing. Found here are approximately 21,000 clones, approximately 90% of them singletons; the top ten hold under 1.5%. Source material: blood. These receptors originate from a woman between 25 and 40 years old with cystic fibrosis.

The rearrangement links TRBV29-1 to TRBJ1-6; 10 bases match TRBD1. Per the germline V gene, CDR1 is SQVTM and CDR2 is ANQGSEA. The V and J ends lost 8 bases and 4 bases, in that order; junction bases with no gene match: 11. This CDR3 comprises 16 residues. CDR3 amino acids: CSLKGQGRPYNSPLHF. The CDR3 DNA sequence: TGCAGCCTTAAGGGACAGGGGAGACCTTATAATTCACCCCTCCACTTT. Full variable domain (remainder filled in from reference TRBV29-1 and TRBJ1-6): SAVISQKPSRDICQRGTSLTIQCQVDSQVTMMFWYRQQPGQSLTLIATANQGSEATYESGFVIDKFPISRPNLTFSTLTVSNMSPEDSSIYLCSLKGQGRPYNSPLHFGNGTRLTVT.

This chain uses TRBV7-9 with TRBJ1-2, with 8 bases that match TRBD1. The V gene's germline CDR1 is SEHNR and CDR2 FQNEAQ (reference sequence). The V and J ends lost 5 bases and 12 bases, in that order; junction bases with no gene match: 11. The length of the CDR3 is 13 residues. The CDR3 region is CASSNTGGVSHTF. CDR3 bases: TGTGCCAGCAGCAATACAGGGGGAGTGAGCCACACCTTC.

The V and J genes are TRBV7-9 and TRBJ1-2, with D hard to call. This CDR3 has 16 amino acids. The V end was cut by 5 bases, the J end by 2 bases, with 18 bases between. Per germline, CDR1 SEHNR and CDR2 FQNEAQ (reference sequence). CDR3 amino acids: CASSPSMFGRNYGYTF. The CDR3 nucleotides are TGTGCCAGCAGCCCCAGCATGTTCGGGAGGAACTATGGCTACACCTTC.

A single count supports this clone. The chain has TRBV30 and TRBJ1-2, with D possibly being TRBD1 (6 bases). V was pared by 0 bases and J by 4 bases, with 12 bases between. Per the germline V gene, CDR1 is GTSNPN and CDR2 is SVGIG (reference sequence). The CDR3 consists of 14 residues. CDR3 sequence: CAWSVGEGGYGYTF. The DNA of the CDR3 is TGTGCCTGGAGTGTAGGGGAGGGGGGCTATGGCTACACCTTC.

V and J are TRBV7-9 and TRBJ2-3; 10 bases align to TRBD2. CDR1 and CDR2 from the germline V gene are SEHNR and FQNEAQ (reference sequence). This CDR3 region has 12 residues. Trimming at V came to 4 bases and at J to 14 bases, leaving 6 bases not matched to a gene. CDR3 residues: CASSWTSGLGYF. The CDR3 region has the DNA TGTGCCAGCAGCTGGACTAGCGGCCTAGGGTATTTT. The complete variable domain, with remaining parts taken from reference TRBV7-9 and TRBJ2-3, reads DTGVSQNPRHKITKRGQNVTFRCDPISEHNRLYWYRQTLGQGPEFLTYFQNEAQLEKSRLLSDRFSAERPKGSFSTLEIQRTEQGDSAMYLCASSWTSGLGYFGPGTRLTVL.

The chain carries TRBV20-1 and TRBJ1-1; D unresolved. The germline V and J ends were trimmed by 8 bases and 6 bases, with 13 bases remaining between them. CDR1 and CDR2 from the germline V gene are DFQATT and SNEGSKA (reference sequence). The CDR3 contains 11 residues. The CDR3 nucleotides read TGCAGTACAACACAGCGTCCTGAAGCTTTCTTT. This codes for CSTTQRPEAFF.

The chain is built from TRBV6-1 and TRBJ1-6; D uncertain. The CDR3 sequence is 16 residues long. The V end was cut by 3 bases, the J end by 6 bases, with 15 bases between. Germline V CDR1 and CDR2: MNHNS, SASEGT. As DNA, the CDR3 is TGTGCCAGCAGTGAGATCCCCCGGGGTTCTAATTCACCCCTCCACTTT. Amino acids: CASSEIPRGSNSPLHF.

Regarding this clone: An end of the junction does not agree with germline; a read error may underlie this. The V call is TRBV29-1, the J call TRBJ2-7, with D unclear. This CDR3 contains 14 residues. Looked up from germline, CDR1 is SQVTM and CDR2 is ANQGSEA. In DNA form, the CDR3 reads TGCAGCGGTGAACGGAACAGCGTCCTCTACGAGCAGTACTTC. Protein sequence: CSGERNSVLYEQYF.

This clone was seen once. V usage is TRBV18 and J usage is TRBJ2-7; 7 bases are shared with TRBD1. CDR1 is KGHSH and CDR2 is LQKENI in the germline V gene. The CDR3 totals 15 residues. V shed 5 bases and J 6 bases; nucleotides not matched to a gene: 13. DNA of the CDR3: TGTGCCAGCTCAGGGCAGGGGGTTTTGCGCGCCGAGCAGTACTTC. Residues: CASSGQGVLRAEQYF.

The chain couples TRBV21-1 to TRBJ1-1; no DNA check was done on the table's D call, TRBD1. TRBV21-1 is tagged as a pseudogene. The length of the CDR3 is 19 residues. CDR3 bases: TGTGCCAGCAGGCCGGGACAGAGGACACGGTGGGTCATGAACACTGAAGCTTTCTTT. Translated: CASRPGQRTRWVMNTEAFF.

The J gene is TRBJ2-5, the V gene TRBV4-3; D uncertain. Germline lookup yields CDR1 LGHNA and CDR2 YSLEER. Trimming took 2 bases from V and 3 from J, leaving 13 bases between them. This CDR3 comprises 15 residues. CDR3 sequence: CASSQSPRKEETQYF. The CDR3 DNA is TGCGCCAGCAGCCAAAGTCCGAGAAAGGAAGAGACCCAGTACTTC.

V is TRBV7-6 and J is TRBJ2-3, with D uncertain. The CDR3 sequence is 13 residues long. Germline values: CDR1 SGHVS, CDR2 FNYEAQ. The V end was cut by 2 bases, the J end by 6 bases, with 9 bases between. The CDR3 nucleotides are TGTGCCAGCAGCTTACTCATTTCGGATACGCAGTATTTT. Its protein product is CASSLLISDTQYF.

V is TRBV6-5 and J is TRBJ2-7; the match to TRBD1 covers 9 bases. Germline V gene data show CDR1 as MNHEY and CDR2 as SVGAGI. V was pared by 4 bases and J by 6 bases, with 10 bases of the junction left unmatched. The CDR3 spans 15 residues. CDR3 in amino acids: CASSLLEGQGGEQYF. CDR3 in DNA: TGTGCCAGCAGTTTGCTGGAGGGACAGGGAGGCGAGCAGTACTTC.